This TCR beta chain came from a study of naive CD8 T cells in extremely preterm neonates. General study points: Compared with older groups, preterm CDR3s were shorter, with fewer N additions and less trimming. Preterm neonates shared more CDR3 nucleotide sequences (about 2.5%) than older groups.

The CDR3 spans 15 residues. Losses at the gene ends were 1 base for V and 4 bases for J; bases not matched to a gene: 7. In germline, CDR1 is LNHDA, CDR2 SQIVND (reference sequence). Concerning this clone itself: Antigen: not known.

Profiled with immunoSEQ multiplex PCR; TCRdb holds only in-frame clones, not every one. The sample consists of several thousand clones, more than 95% of them appearing once. The chain combines TRBV19 with TRBJ2-7; TRBD1 aligns across 7 bases. The sequence derives from a human donor in good health. The material sequenced was naive CD8+ T cells from blood. The CDR3 is CASSIALGGLYEQYF. The DNA for the CDR3 is TGTGCCAGTAGTATAGCTTTAGGGGGCCTATACGAGCAGTACTTC.